The T cell receptor beta chain under discussion was sequenced for a study of blood T cells in healthy people across ages. Study-wide results and caveats: Naive T cell percentage and TCR beta diversity correlated strongly.

This clonotype was counted between two and nine times. Its antigen is unidentified. Next came a second PCR, run for roughly 7 to 12 cycles, which used a sample-barcoded 5' primer along with a J-beta primer mix. Via MiXCR, TCRdb re-called the 5' RACE reads, giving one row per CDR3 protein. Altogether about 320,000 distinct CDR3 sequences are present, about 25% being singletons, with the ten largest covering around 30%. V shed 6 bases and J 10 bases; nucleotides not matched to a gene: 7. This CDR3 spans 12 amino acids. CDR1 is MNHEY and CDR2 is SVGEGT in the germline V gene. The receptor comes from a woman in her 70s in good health. Sequenced: blood. V and J are TRBV6-2 or TRBV6-3 and TRBJ1-1, with 8 nucleotides matching TRBD1. CDR3 nucleotides: TGTGCCAGCAGCCCCAGCAGGGGGCGAGCTTTCTTT. It encodes CASSPSRGRAFF.